Presented here are 28 T cell receptor beta chains from one specimen sequenced in a study of blood T cell repertoires in COVID-19. Profiling relied on immunoSEQ multiplex PCR, and the TCRdb table lists in-frame clones only, not all of them. The sample lists about 300,000 clones; 65% to 85% were seen once. The specimen was peripheral blood. The receptors were sampled from a woman aged 50 to 60 with acute or convalescent COVID-19.

The chain links TRBV18 to TRBJ1-2; 11 bases map to TRBD1. The CDR3 runs to 17 residues. Germline CDR1 reads KGHSH; CDR2 reads LQKENI. Losses at the gene ends were 5 bases for V and 4 bases for J; bases not matched to a gene: 12. The CDR3 DNA sequence: TGTGCCAGCTCATCGACGACCGGGACAGGGGGACTCTATGGCTACACCTTC. It is translated as CASSSTTGTGGLYGYTF.

The chain links TRBV5-1 to TRBJ2-1, with 8 bases aligning to TRBD2. Germline CDR1 SGHRS, CDR2 YFSETQ. This CDR3 contains 14 residues. V dropped 2 bases and J dropped 7; count of bases not matched to a gene: 5. The CDR3 DNA sequence: TGCGCCAGCAGCTTTACAGGGACTAGGAATGAGCAGTTCTTC. This translates into CASSFTGTRNEQFF.

J is TRBJ2-1 and V is TRBV5-1; 7 bases line up with TRBD1. Losses at the gene ends were 4 bases for V and 5 bases for J; bases not matched to a gene: 6. Germline values: CDR1 SGHRS, CDR2 YFSETQ. This CDR3 has 14 residues. As DNA, the CDR3 is TGCGCCAGCAGCCCCAGGACAGGTAACAATGAGCAGTTCTTC. Encoded protein: CASSPRTGNNEQFF.

This chain uses TRBV4-1 with TRBJ2-7; 9 positions agree with TRBD1. Germline CDR1 MGHRA, CDR2 YSYEKL. This CDR3 comprises 15 residues. The J segment lost 5 bases and the V segment lost 1 base, leaving 6 bases of the junction unmatched. CDR3 DNA: TGCGCCAGCAGCCAAGGGGACAGGGAAGTCGACGAGCAGTACTTC. Translating gives CASSQGDREVDEQYF.

The chain employs TRBV11-2 and TRBJ2-3; 7 bases line up with TRBD2. The V gene's germline CDR1 is SGHAT and CDR2 FQNNGV. Losses at the gene ends were 1 base for V and 11 bases for J; bases not matched to a gene: 3. The CDR3 runs 12 residues. This CDR3 is CASSLGAGEQYF. The CDR3 coding sequence is TGTGCCAGCAGCTTAGGCGCGGGGGAGCAGTATTTT. The variable domain in full, completed from reference TRBV11-2 and TRBJ2-3, reads EAGVAQSPRYKIIEKRQSVAFWCNPISGHATLYWYQQILGQGPKLLIQFQNNGVVDDSQLPKDRFSAERLKGVDSTLKIQPAKLEDSAVYLCASSLGAGEQYFGPGTRLTVL.

The chain recombines TRBV3-1 (or the pseudogene TRBV3-2) with TRBJ1-1, with D uncertain. The V gene's germline CDR1 is LGHDT and CDR2 YNNKEL (reference sequence). V lost 5 bases to trimming and J lost 6 bases, with 13 bases between them. There are 13 residues in the CDR3. CDR3 protein: CASSSRLRAEAFF. The CDR3 DNA follows: TGTGCCAGCAGCAGCCGACTCCGGGCTGAAGCTTTCTTT.

In DNA, the CDR3 is TGTGCCGGAACGGGACAGGGGTGGTTCGATGGCTACACCTTC. This gives the protein CAGTGQGWFDGYTF. This sequence joins TRBV30 and TRBJ1-2, with TRBD1 matching over 10 bases. CDR1 and CDR2 from the germline V gene are GTSNPN and SVGIG (reference sequence). The CDR3 covers 14 residues. J gave up 6 bases and V 8 bases, and 12 bases lay outside the gene matches. The full variable domain, completed using reference TRBV30 and TRBJ1-2, is SQTIHQWPATLVQPVGSPLSLECTVEGTSNPNLYWYRQAAGRGLQLLFYSVGIGQISSEVPQNLSASRPQDRQFILSSKKLLLSDSGFYLCAGTGQGWFDGYTFGSGTRLTVV.

The chain combines TRBV5-6 with TRBJ2-2; tentatively, D is TRBD1 (6 bases). From germline, CDR1 is SGHDT and CDR2 YYEEEE. The CDR3 sequence is 18 residues long. V lost 2 bases, J lost 3 bases, and 20 bases lay in between. The DNA for the CDR3 is TGTGCCAGCAGCTTAGGGGGAAGTTATCTGGAGGACACCGGGGAGCTGTTTTTT. It yields the protein CASSLGGSYLEDTGELFF.

The gene calls are TRBV6-5 and TRBJ2-7; possibly TRBD2 for D (6 bases). The CDR3 runs to 13 residues. V was trimmed by 10 bases and J by 2 bases, leaving 15 bases between them. Germline CDR1 reads MNHEY; CDR2 reads SVGAGI. CDR3 sequence (DNA): TGTGCCACCAGGAGCGGGCTTCCCTACGAGCAGTACTTC. It specifies CATRSGLPYEQYF.

This clone has a count of ten or more. This chain connects TRBV10-1 to TRBJ2-5; 10 nucleotides match TRBD1. Unmatched junction bases numbered 3, after V lost 8 bases and J lost 3 bases. Per germline, CDR1 WNHNN and CDR2 SYGVQD (reference sequence). The CDR3 consists of 13 residues. The CDR3 protein is CASAGTGEETQYF. In DNA, the CDR3 is TGCGCCAGCGCCGGGACAGGGGAAGAGACCCAGTACTTC.

This clone was found a few times. The chain joins TRBV5-1 to TRBJ1-2; 11 positions match TRBD1. CDR3 length: 14 residues. V gave up 3 bases and J gave up 8 bases; unmatched junction bases: 6. Germline CDR1 and CDR2: SGHRS and YFSETQ. This CDR3 is CASSWTGGDRGYTF. CDR3 DNA sequence: TGCGCCAGCAGCTGGACAGGGGGCGATCGAGGCTACACCTTC.

This clone was counted a single time. CDR3 bases: TGTGCCAGCAGCGCGACTGGCTCCTCCACCGGGGAGCTGTTTTTT. Protein: CASSATGSSTGELFF. This rearrangement joins TRBV5-4 to TRBJ2-2; D unclear. This CDR3 has 15 residues. V was cut by 4 bases and J by 4 bases, with 14 bases left in between. Germline V CDR1 and CDR2: SGHNT, YYREEE (reference sequence).

This chain connects TRBV7-7 to TRBJ1-5, with a weak D call TRBD1 (6 bases). Per germline, CDR1 SSHAT and CDR2 FNYEAQ (reference sequence). The V end was cut by 2 bases, the J end by 5 bases, with 19 bases between. CDR3 size: 17 residues. The DNA for the CDR3 is TGTGCCAGCAGCTTAATTGAGTGGCCAGGGGCACATCAGCCCCAGCATTTT. Translation: CASSLIEWPGAHQPQHF.

V and J are TRBV5-1 and TRBJ1-1; the match to TRBD1 covers 7 bases. CDR3 length: 15 residues. CDR1 and CDR2 from the germline V gene are SGHRS and YFSETQ. The ends lost 4 bases at V and 4 bases at J; junction bases unmatched: 10. This CDR3 reads CASSPDRAPGTEAFF. In DNA form, the CDR3 reads TGCGCCAGCAGCCCCGACAGGGCTCCGGGCACTGAAGCTTTCTTT.

The chain uses TRBV20-1 and TRBJ1-6, with a tentative D call TRBD1 (5 bases). Trimming took off 3 bases at V and 4 bases at J, with 13 bases between the two ends. Germline V gene data show CDR1 as DFQATT and CDR2 as SNEGSKA (reference sequence). CDR3 length equals 15 residues. CDR3 nucleotide sequence: TGCAGTGCTAGTAGCCAGGGAAGATATAATTCACCCCTCCACTTT. Protein product: CSASSQGRYNSPLHF.

V usage is TRBV30 and J usage is TRBJ1-4; 9 nucleotides agree with TRBD1. From germline, CDR1 is GTSNPN and CDR2 SVGIG (reference sequence). J was trimmed by 7 bases and V by 2 bases; bases with no gene match: 8. The CDR3 extends over 15 amino acids. The CDR3 DNA sequence: TGTGCCTGGAGTTTTCGGGACAGGGACCTTGAAAAACTGTTTTTT. Translating gives CAWSFRDRDLEKLFF.

This chain links TRBV27 with TRBJ2-7, with D tentatively TRBD1 (5 bases). Germline V gene data show CDR1 as MNHEY and CDR2 as SMNVEV (reference sequence). This CDR3 comprises 11 residues. V was trimmed by 7 bases and J by 6 bases, leaving 10 bases between them. Here the CDR3 reads CASIDRREQYF. The CDR3, as DNA: TGTGCCAGCATCGACAGACGCGAGCAGTACTTC.

This clone was counted a few times. The V and J genes are TRBV28 and TRBJ1-2; 9 bases align to TRBD1. CDR1 MDHEN and CDR2 SYDVKM come from the germline V gene. The CDR3 contains 14 residues. J gave up 2 bases and V 5 bases, and 3 bases lay outside the gene matches. CDR3 in amino acids: CASSRDRANYGYTF. CDR3 in DNA: TGTGCCAGCAGTCGGGACAGGGCAAACTATGGCTACACCTTC.

V usage is TRBV18 and J usage is TRBJ1-6; TRBD1 might be the D (5 bases). The CDR3 length is 16 residues. The germline CDR1 and CDR2 sequences are KGHSH and LQKENI. V gave up 6 bases and J gave up 0 bases, with 12 bases separating them. Written as DNA, the CDR3 is TGTGCCAGCTCGCGGGAGGGGAGCTCCTATAATTCACCCCTCCACTTT. This translates into CASSREGSSYNSPLHF.

The chain links TRBV9 to TRBJ1-3, with 11 bases that match TRBD1. Germline V gives CDR1 SGDLS, CDR2 YYNGEE. With 10 bases clipped from V and 3 bases from J, the junction kept 9 bases outside the gene matches. CDR3 length: 15 amino acids. The chain's CDR3 is CASGTGGELGNTIYF. The DNA for the CDR3 is TGTGCCTCGGGGACAGGGGGTGAACTTGGAAACACCATATATTTT.

The V gene is TRBV10-2, the J gene TRBJ2-7; D is perhaps TRBD2 (5 bases). Germline CDR1 WSHSY, CDR2 SAAADI. The CDR3 is made up of 15 amino acids. V lost 0 bases to trimming and J lost 5 bases, with 14 bases between them. The CDR3 sequence: CASSESSWVGNEQYV. The CDR3, as DNA: TGCGCCAGCAGTGAGTCAAGTTGGGTCGGGAACGAGCAGTACGTC.

The chain is built from TRBV21-1 and TRBJ2-1; TRBD2 reflects the table's D call only, with no check against the DNA. TRBV21-1 is an annotated pseudogene. The CDR3 has 15 residues. The CDR3 region has the DNA TGTGCCAGCAGCGGACTAGCGGGAGTCTGCAATGAGCAGTTCTTC. This codes for CASSGLAGVCNEQFF.

V usage is TRBV7-2 and J usage is TRBJ1-1; D ambiguous. V was clipped by 5 bases and J by 4 bases, with 11 bases between them. The CDR3 totals 13 residues. Germline V gene lookup returns CDR1 SGHTA and CDR2 FQGNSA. DNA of the CDR3: TGTGCCAGCAGCAGAACCCGAGGCACTGAAGCTTTCTTT. Its protein is CASSRTRGTEAFF.

V usage is TRBV5-6 and J usage is TRBJ1-1; 10 bases are a match to TRBD1. Germline values: CDR1 SGHDT, CDR2 YYEEEE. V was pared by 2 bases and J by 6 bases, with 7 bases of the junction left unmatched. The CDR3 extends over 15 amino acids. CDR3 amino acids: CASSFDRGLKPEAFF. DNA of the CDR3: TGTGCCAGCAGCTTTGACAGGGGGCTTAAGCCTGAAGCTTTCTTT.

The V and J genes are TRBV3-1 (or the pseudogene TRBV3-2) and TRBJ2-7; a possible D gene is TRBD1 (6 bases). This CDR3 has 13 amino acids. Germline V CDR1 and CDR2: LGHDT, YNNKEL (reference sequence). Trimming shortened V by 0 bases and J by 7 bases, and 10 bases separated the two germline ends. As DNA, the CDR3 is TGTGCCAGCAGCCAAGACAGGGGCCGAGAGCAGTACGTC. As protein: CASSQDRGREQYV.

V and J are TRBV27 and TRBJ2-7, with D possibly being TRBD2 (7 bases). The CDR3 runs to 17 residues. CDR1 MNHEY and CDR2 SMNVEV come from the germline V gene (reference sequence). Deletions cut 1 base from V and 0 bases from J, with 16 bases between. CDR3: CASSLFKGGPSSYEQYF. CDR3 sequence (DNA): TGTGCCAGCAGTTTATTTAAGGGGGGGCCGAGCTCCTACGAGCAGTACTTC.

This clone was recorded a few times. The chain links TRBV30 to TRBJ2-5; D perhaps matches TRBD1 (6 bases). Germline CDR1 is GTSNPN and CDR2 is SVGIG (reference sequence). V was cut by 2 bases and J by 2 bases, with 15 bases left in between. The CDR3 has 15 amino acids. CDR3 protein: CAWSPYTGTQETQYF. CDR3 bases: TGTGCCTGGAGTCCCTATACCGGGACACAAGAGACCCAGTACTTC.

In its sample, this clone was seen a few times. The chain is built from TRBV2 and TRBJ1-6; no reliable D call. Trimming took off 4 bases at V and 5 bases at J, with 12 bases between the two ends. CDR3 length equals 15 residues. Germline CDR1 is SNHLY and CDR2 is FYNNEI. In DNA, the CDR3 is TGTGCCAGCAGTGCTCGGCAGGTGAATAATTCACCCCTCCACTTT. Amino acid sequence: CASSARQVNNSPLHF. The full variable domain, rest sourced from reference TRBV2 and TRBJ1-6, is EPEVTQTPSHQVTQMGQEVILRCVPISNHLYFYWYRQILGQKVEFLVSFYNNEISEKSEIFDDQFSVERPDGSNFTLKIRSTKLEDSAMYFCASSARQVNNSPLHFGNGTRLTVT.